A single TCR beta chain is shown here with its context. This CDR3 contains 15 residues. Germline V gene sequence: CDR1 MGHRA, CDR2 YSYEKL. The J segment lost 5 bases and the V segment lost 0 bases, leaving 3 bases of the junction unmatched. The sample is drawn from a study of blood T cell repertoires in COVID-19. Whole-study context: The United States, Italy and Spain were the sources of the acute and convalescent COVID-19 samples. The analysed material was cDNA or gDNA that came from T cells, B-cell-depleted T cells, or PBMCs.

The protocol was immunoSEQ multiplex PCR, while the TCRdb copy is restricted to in-frame clones and leaves out a portion. Among about 220,000 clones listed, over 80% were seen once. This TCR was recovered from a woman in her 30s with acute COVID-19. The sequenced material came from PBMCs or T cells enriched from blood (not recorded which). The rearrangement links TRBV4-1 to TRBJ1-1; 10 bases agree with TRBD1. The CDR3 region is CASSQEWDRGTEAFF. CDR3 sequence (DNA): TGCGCCAGCAGCCAAGAATGGGACAGGGGTACTGAAGCTTTCTTT.